This T cell receptor (beta chain) was found in a study of response to subunit inactivated influenza vaccine. Study observations and caveats: The authors suggested that few new T cells are recruited per seasonal influenza vaccination.

A single record per CDR3 protein comes from TCRdb applying MiXCR to the RT-PCR reads. The sample shows about 780,000 distinct CDR3 sequences, around 20% of them seen only once. This clonotype was counted a few times. Its antigen is not known. In germline, CDR1 is LGHNA, CDR2 YNFKEQ. Trimming stripped 0 bases from V and 7 bases from J, with 13 bases between. CDR3 length: 15 amino acids. The rearrangement uses TRBV4-2 and TRBJ2-1; weak D call: TRBD2 (5 bases). Sample: PBMCs from blood, taken 5 to 6 days after vaccination. The source of this sequence is a man between 45 and 60 years old who received an inactivated influenza vaccine. The CDR3 nucleotides are TGTGCCAGCAGCCAAGATCAAGCGGCCTGGAATGAGCAGTTCTTC. Protein: CASSQDQAAWNEQFF.